What follows are 3 T cell receptor beta chains derived from one specimen sequenced in a study of T cells after yellow fever vaccination. TCRdb redid the calling of the 5' RACE reads with MiXCR, one entry per CDR3 protein. In the table there are around 330,000 distinct CDR3 sequences, 3.6% of which are singletons. The sample consisted of PBMCs, taken on the day of the yellow fever booster vaccination. The receptors were gathered from a man aged 18 to 29 who received the YFV17D yellow fever vaccine.

This clonotype was seen ten or more times. CDR3 protein: CASSQEKSGGPYNEQFF. CDR3 nucleotide sequence: TGTGCCAGCAGCCAAGAGAAGTCGGGGGGTCCGTACAATGAGCAGTTCTTC. The chain recombines TRBV4-2 with TRBJ2-1; 7 bases are a match to TRBD2. The CDR3 has 17 amino acids. Trimming took 0 bases from V and 4 from J; bases not matched to a gene: 9. Germline CDR1 reads LGHNA; CDR2 reads YNFKEQ.

The rearrangement links TRBV2 to TRBJ1-2; no firm D call. This CDR3 region has 15 residues. V dropped 1 base and J dropped 0 bases, with 9 bases sitting between them. Germline V gives CDR1 SNHLY, CDR2 FYNNEI. Here the CDR3 reads CASSEEPSANYGYTF. Written as DNA, the CDR3 is TGTGCCAGCAGTGAAGAACCCAGCGCTAACTATGGCTACACCTTC.

The sample holds many counts of this clonotype. The rearrangement links TRBV20-1 to TRBJ1-5; 9 nucleotides line up with TRBD1. The V gene's germline CDR1 is DFQATT and CDR2 SNEGSKA (reference sequence). V trimming: 3 bases; J trimming: 6 bases; junction bases outside the gene matches: 21. This CDR3 contains 19 residues. This CDR3 is CSARKFGTGWYRGGQPQHF. The CDR3 DNA reads as TGCAGTGCTAGGAAGTTCGGGACAGGGTGGTACAGAGGAGGTCAGCCCCAGCATTTT.